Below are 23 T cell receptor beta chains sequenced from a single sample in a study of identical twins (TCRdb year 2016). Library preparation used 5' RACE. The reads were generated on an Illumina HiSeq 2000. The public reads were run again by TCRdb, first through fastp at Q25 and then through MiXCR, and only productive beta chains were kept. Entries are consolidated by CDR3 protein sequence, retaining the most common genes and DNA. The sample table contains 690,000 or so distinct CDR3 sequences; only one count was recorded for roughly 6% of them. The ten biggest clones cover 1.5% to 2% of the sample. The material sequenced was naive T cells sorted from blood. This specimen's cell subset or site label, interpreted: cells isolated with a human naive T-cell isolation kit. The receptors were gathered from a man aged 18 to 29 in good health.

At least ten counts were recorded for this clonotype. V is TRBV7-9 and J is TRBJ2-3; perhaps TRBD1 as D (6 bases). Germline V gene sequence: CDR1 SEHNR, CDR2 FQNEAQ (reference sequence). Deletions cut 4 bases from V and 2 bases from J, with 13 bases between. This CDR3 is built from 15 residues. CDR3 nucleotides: TGTGCCAGCAGCTCCGGGACACTGAACACAGATACGCAGTATTTT. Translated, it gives CASSSGTLNTDTQYF.

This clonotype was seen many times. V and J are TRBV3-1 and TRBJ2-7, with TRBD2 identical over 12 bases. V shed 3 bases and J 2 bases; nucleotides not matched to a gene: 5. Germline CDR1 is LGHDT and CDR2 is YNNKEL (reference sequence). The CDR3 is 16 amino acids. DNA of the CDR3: TGTGCCAGCAGCCACGTCCTAGCGGGAGGGGCCTACGAGCAGTACTTC. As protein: CASSHVLAGGAYEQYF.

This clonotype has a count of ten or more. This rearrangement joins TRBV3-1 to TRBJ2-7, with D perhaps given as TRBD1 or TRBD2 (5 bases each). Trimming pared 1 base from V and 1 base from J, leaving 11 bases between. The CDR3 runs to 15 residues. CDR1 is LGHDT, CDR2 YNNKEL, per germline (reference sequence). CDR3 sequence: CASSQAWDASYEQYF. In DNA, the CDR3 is TGTGCCAGCAGCCAAGCGTGGGACGCGTCCTACGAGCAGTACTTC.

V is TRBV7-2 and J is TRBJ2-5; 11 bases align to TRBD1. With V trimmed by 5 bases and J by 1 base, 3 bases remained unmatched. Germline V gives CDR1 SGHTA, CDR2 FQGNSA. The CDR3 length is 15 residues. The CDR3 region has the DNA TGTGCCAGCAGCCCGGACAGGGGGCGCCAAGAGACCCAGTACTTC. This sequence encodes CASSPDRGRQETQYF.

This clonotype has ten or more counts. Here the CDR3 DNA reads TGTGCCAGCAGCGACAGACTAGCGGGTCAAGAGACCCAGTACTTC. Translating gives CASSDRLAGQETQYF. The chain links TRBV5-4 to TRBJ2-5, with 10 bases aligning to TRBD2. The V and J ends lost 4 bases and 2 bases, in that order; junction bases with no gene match: 5. The germline gives CDR1 SGHNT, CDR2 YYREEE (reference sequence). The CDR3 contains 15 residues.

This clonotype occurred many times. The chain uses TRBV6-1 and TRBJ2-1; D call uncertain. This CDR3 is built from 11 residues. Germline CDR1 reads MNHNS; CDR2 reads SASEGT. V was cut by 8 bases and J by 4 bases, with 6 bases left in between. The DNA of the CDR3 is TGTGCCAGCTTTAAGTACAATGAGCAGTTCTTC. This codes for CASFKYNEQFF.

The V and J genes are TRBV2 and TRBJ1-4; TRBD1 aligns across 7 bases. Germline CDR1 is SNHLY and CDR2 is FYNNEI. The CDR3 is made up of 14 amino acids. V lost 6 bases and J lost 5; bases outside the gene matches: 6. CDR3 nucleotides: TGTGCCAGCAGATCGGGACAGAGGAATGAAAAACTGTTTTTT. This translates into CASRSGQRNEKLFF. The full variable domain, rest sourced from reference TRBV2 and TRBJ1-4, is EPEVTQTPSHQVTQMGQEVILRCVPISNHLYFYWYRQILGQKVEFLVSFYNNEISEKSEIFDDQFSVERPDGSNFTLKIRSTKLEDSAMYFCASRSGQRNEKLFFGSGTQLSVL.

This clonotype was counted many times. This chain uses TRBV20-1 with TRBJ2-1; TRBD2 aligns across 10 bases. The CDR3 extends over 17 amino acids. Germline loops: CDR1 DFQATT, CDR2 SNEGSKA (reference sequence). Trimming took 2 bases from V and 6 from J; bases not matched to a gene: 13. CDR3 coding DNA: TGCAGTGCTAGAATCCTATTGGCTCTAGCGGGAGTCAATGAGCAGTTCTTC. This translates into CSARILLALAGVNEQFF.

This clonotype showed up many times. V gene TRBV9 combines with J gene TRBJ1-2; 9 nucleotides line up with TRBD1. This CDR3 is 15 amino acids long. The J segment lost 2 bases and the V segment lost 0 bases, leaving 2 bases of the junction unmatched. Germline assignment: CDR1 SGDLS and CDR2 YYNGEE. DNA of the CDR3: TGTGCCAGCAGCGTAGGAGGGACAGGGAACTATGGCTACACCTTC. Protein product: CASSVGGTGNYGYTF.

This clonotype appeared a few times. The CDR3 DNA follows: TGTGCCAGCAGCTTGGATGGTTGGAATAGCAATCAGCCCCAGCATTTT. Protein product: CASSLDGWNSNQPQHF. The V and J genes are TRBV5-5 and TRBJ1-5; D gene unclear. V lost 0 bases and J 0 bases, leaving 10 bases between the germline ends. The CDR3 covers 16 residues. Germline V gene sequence: CDR1 SGHKS, CDR2 YYEKEE (reference sequence).

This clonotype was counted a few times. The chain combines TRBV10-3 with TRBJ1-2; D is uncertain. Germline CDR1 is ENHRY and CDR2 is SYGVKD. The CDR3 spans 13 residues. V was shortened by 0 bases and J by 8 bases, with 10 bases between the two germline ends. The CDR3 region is CAISESSGRGYTF. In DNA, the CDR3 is TGTGCCATCAGTGAGTCTTCGGGGAGAGGCTACACCTTC.

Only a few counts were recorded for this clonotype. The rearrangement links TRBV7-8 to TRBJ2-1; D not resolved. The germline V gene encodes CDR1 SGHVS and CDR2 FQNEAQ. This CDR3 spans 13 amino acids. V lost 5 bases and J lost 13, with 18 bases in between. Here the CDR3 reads CASSRSGNSPQFF. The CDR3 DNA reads TGTGCCAGCAGCCGTAGTGGTAACTCGCCCCAGTTCTTC.

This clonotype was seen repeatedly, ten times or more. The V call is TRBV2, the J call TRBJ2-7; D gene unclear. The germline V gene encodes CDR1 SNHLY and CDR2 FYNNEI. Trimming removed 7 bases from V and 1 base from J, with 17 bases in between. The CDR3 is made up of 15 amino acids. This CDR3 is CASKVSLDFSYEQYV. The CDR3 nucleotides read TGTGCCAGCAAGGTGTCGTTGGATTTTTCCTACGAGCAGTACGTC.

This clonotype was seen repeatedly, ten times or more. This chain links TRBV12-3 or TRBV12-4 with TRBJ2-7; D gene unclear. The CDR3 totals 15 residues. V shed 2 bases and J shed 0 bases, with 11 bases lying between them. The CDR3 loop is CASSLRLGSSYEQYF. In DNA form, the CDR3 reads TGTGCCAGCAGTTTAAGATTGGGTAGCTCCTACGAGCAGTACTTC.

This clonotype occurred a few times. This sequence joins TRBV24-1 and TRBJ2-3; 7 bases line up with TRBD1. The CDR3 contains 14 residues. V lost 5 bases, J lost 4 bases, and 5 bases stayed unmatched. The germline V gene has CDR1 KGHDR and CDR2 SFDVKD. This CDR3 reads CATSVTGLSDTQYF. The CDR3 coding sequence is TGTGCCACCAGTGTGACAGGGCTCTCAGATACGCAGTATTTT.

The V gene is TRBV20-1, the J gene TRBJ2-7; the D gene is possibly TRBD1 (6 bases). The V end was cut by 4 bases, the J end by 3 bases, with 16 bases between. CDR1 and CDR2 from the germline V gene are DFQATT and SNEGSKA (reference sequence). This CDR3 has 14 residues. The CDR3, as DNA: TGCAGTGCTAACCACCGGGACAAATTCTACGAGCAGTACTTC. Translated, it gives CSANHRDKFYEQYF.

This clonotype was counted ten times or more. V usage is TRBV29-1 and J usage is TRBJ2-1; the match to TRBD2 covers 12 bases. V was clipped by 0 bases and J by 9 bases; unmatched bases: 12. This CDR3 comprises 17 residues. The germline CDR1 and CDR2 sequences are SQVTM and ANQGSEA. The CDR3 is CSVEDELTSGSGTEQFF. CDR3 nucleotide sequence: TGCAGCGTTGAAGATGAACTGACTAGCGGGAGTGGTACTGAGCAGTTCTTC.

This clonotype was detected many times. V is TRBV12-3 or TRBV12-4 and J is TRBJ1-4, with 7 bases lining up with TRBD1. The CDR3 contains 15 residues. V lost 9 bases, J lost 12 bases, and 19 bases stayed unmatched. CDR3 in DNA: TGTGCCAGTCGGAGAACGGGACAGCCGGTGGGTGAACTGTTTTTT. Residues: CASRRTGQPVGELFF.

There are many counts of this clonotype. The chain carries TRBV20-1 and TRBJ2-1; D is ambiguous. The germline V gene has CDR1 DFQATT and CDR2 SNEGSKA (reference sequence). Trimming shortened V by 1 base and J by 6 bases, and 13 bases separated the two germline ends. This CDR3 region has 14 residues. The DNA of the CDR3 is TGCAGTGCTAGAGGTGGAAAGGCAGGCAATGAGCAGTTCTTC. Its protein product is CSARGGKAGNEQFF.

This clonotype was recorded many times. The DNA for the CDR3 is TGCAGCGTCTCCCCGGGGGGCACTGAAGCTTTCTTT. Protein product: CSVSPGGTEAFF. The rearrangement uses TRBV29-1 and TRBJ1-1, with a possible D match to TRBD1 (5 bases). Germline assignment: CDR1 SQVTM and CDR2 ANQGSEA. V lost 6 bases and J lost 4, with 12 bases in between. This CDR3 contains 12 residues.

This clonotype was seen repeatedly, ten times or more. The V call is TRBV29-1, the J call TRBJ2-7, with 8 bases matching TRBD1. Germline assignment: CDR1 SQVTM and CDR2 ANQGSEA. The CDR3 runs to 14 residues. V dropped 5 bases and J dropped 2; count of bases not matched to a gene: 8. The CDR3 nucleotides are TGCAGCGTTAGGGACAGGTGGATGCCCTACGAGCAGTACGTC. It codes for CSVRDRWMPYEQYV.

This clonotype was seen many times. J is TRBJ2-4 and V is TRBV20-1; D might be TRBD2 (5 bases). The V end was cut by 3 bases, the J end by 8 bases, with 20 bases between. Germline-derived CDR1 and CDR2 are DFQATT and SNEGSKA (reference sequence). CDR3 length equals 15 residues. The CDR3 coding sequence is TGCAGTGCTAGTTATCAATCTTCAGTGAGGGACATTCAGTACTTC. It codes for CSASYQSSVRDIQYF.

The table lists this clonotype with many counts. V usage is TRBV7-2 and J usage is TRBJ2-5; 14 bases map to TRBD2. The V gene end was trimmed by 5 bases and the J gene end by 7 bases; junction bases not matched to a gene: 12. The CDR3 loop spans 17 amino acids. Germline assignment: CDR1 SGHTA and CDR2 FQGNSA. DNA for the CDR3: TGTGCCAGCAGCCCCTTCATTCTGACTAGCGGGAGGGGGACCCAGTACTTC. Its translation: CASSPFILTSGRGTQYF.